A selection of T cell receptor beta chains follows, all from one sample in a study of Graves' ophthalmopathy and Graves' hyperthyroidism. MiXCR was run by TCRdb on the multiplex PCR reads, yielding one entry per CDR3 protein. The table lists some 360,000 distinct CDR3 sequences, 15% to 20% of them singletons, with around 2.4% in the top ten. The sequenced material came from peripheral blood. The receptors were sampled from an adult woman with stable Graves' hyperthyroidism. CDR3s include the opening cysteine and the closing phenylalanine or tryptophan. Part of the rows lack a size; the others show once, few, many or a class for expanded clones.

clone_size v_call cdr3_aa
few TRBV6-1 CASTPRAGGSYEQYF
. TRBV12-3/TRBV12-4 CASTNAGTNYGYTF
. TRBV2 CASRALGGARLYGYTF
few TRBV2 CASSEARGVGEQYF
few TRBV28 CASSPTRDRTHGYTF
many TRBV7-9 CASSSRDTGETQYF
. TRBV11-2 CASSLAPSGNYGYTF
. TRBV5-1 CASSLSSGGAGSYEQYF
. TRBV7-8 CASSFGTRYSNQPQHF
many TRBV18 CASKNDNYGYTF
. TRBV9 CASSGVTLGGTGTEQYF
many TRBV27 CASSPRTGSSGNTIYF
many TRBV20-1 CSAQQGTVPQHF
. TRBV13 CASSSLRDRPTGELFF
many TRBV7-2 CASSPPSYNEQFF
few TRBV12-3/TRBV12-4 CASRILALSTGNTIYF
many TRBV7-8 CASSLTGGEYEQYF
many TRBV12-3/TRBV12-4 CASRITRGELFF
many TRBV6-1 CASRLGQLYGYTF
many TRBV19 CASSMLGGYRDTEAFF
. TRBV12-5 CASGLVGTGHSYEQYF
. TRBV19 CASSIGLALAYEQYF
many TRBV9 CASSLMTGDLHEQYF
many TRBV20-1 CSARLGQGLENTGELFF
many TRBV28 CASSVDNRDRLGKYF
many TRBV10-1 CASSENSRAPSYEQYF
few TRBV6-1 CASSDYGHNQPQHF
many TRBV13 CASSLVSYQETQYF
. TRBV11-2 CASSHTSVSATYEQYF
many TRBV3-1 CASSSPGQSSYEQYF
few TRBV4-1 CASSQEPQGRETQYF
many TRBV19 CASNKDSSNTEAFF
many TRBV6-1 CASSASGVWETQYF
many TRBV7-2 CASSLDRGRGNTGELFF
. TRBV18 CASSRDSNYEQYF
few TRBV7-3 CASSLNSPGTSAGELFF
many TRBV12-3/TRBV12-4 CASSEIGGTVSGANVLTF
. TRBV11-2 CASSIPGQSYEQYF
. TRBV6-1 CASRRTGVFSYEQYF
many TRBV7-9 CASSLADRPYQPQHF
many TRBV29-1 CSVEAPSTGYGSYEQYF
. TRBV20-1 CSAVGGGMSNERYF
many TRBV5-1 CASSFSLGGGTEAFF
. TRBV12-3/TRBV12-4 CASSPIQGKTEAFF